The subject of this entry is one T cell receptor (beta chain). Libraries were prepared by immunoSEQ multiplex PCR; TCRdb keeps only in-frame clonotypes and omits some of them. The table has nearly 80,000 clones, around 83% seen once. This specimen comes from a study of blood T cell repertoires in COVID-19. The V end was cut by 0 bases, the J end by 5 bases, with 16 bases between. There are 16 residues in the CDR3. Germline V gene data show CDR1 as MNHEY and CDR2 as SVGAGI. The chain is built from TRBV6-5 and TRBJ2-5, with a tentative D call TRBD1 (6 bases). The sequenced sample consisted of peripheral blood. The receptor comes from a man aged 45-65 years with acute or convalescent COVID-19. CDR3 region: CASSYSTAQGQETQYF. DNA of the CDR3: TGTGCCAGCAGTTACTCGACTGCCCAGGGGCAGGAGACCCAGTACTTC.